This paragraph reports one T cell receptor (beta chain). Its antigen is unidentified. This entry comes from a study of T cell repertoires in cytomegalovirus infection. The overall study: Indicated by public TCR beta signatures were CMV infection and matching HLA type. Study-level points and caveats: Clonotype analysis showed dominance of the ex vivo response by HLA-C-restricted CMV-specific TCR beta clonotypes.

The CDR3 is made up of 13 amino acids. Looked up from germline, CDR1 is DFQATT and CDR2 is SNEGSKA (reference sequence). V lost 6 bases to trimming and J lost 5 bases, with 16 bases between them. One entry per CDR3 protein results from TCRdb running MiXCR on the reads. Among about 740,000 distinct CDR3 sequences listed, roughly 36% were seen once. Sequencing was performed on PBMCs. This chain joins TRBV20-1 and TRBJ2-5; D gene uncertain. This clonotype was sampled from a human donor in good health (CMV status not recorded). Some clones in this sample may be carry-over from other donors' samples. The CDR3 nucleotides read TGCAGTGCACGGAACGGGTTTGGGGAGACCCAGTACTTC. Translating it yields CSARNGFGETQYF.